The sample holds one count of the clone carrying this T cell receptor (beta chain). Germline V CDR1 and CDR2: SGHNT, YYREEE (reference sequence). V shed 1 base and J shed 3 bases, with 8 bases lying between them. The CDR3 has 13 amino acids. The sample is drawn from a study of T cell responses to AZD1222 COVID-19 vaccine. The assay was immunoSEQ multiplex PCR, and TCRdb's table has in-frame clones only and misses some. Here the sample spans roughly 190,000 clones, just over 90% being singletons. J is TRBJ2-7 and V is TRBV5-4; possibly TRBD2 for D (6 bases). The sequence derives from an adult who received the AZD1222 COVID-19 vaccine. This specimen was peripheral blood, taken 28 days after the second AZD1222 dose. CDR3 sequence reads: CASSLQGGYEQYF. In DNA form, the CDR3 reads TGTGCCAGCAGCTTGCAGGGAGGCTACGAGCAGTACTTC.